These 29 T cell receptor beta chains share one sample of origin, sequenced in a study of OX40 agonist ivuxolimab in advanced cancers. TCRdb keeps only in-frame clones here, not all; method: immunoSEQ multiplex PCR. The table lists 60,000 to 85,000 clones, about 82% of them singletons, with under 2% in the top ten. The sample here was CD4+ or CD8+ T cells sorted from blood, taken in a trial of the OX40 agonist ivuxolimab. All receptors come from an adult with an advanced solid tumor such as melanoma, head and neck, liver or kidney cancer.

Note on this clone: This sample includes further DNA sequences coding for the same CDR3. J is TRBJ2-7 and V is TRBV11-2; the D gene is possibly TRBD2 (6 bases). With 0 bases removed from V and 1 base from J, the gap between germline ends came to 10 bases. Per germline, CDR1 SGHAT and CDR2 FQNNGV. The CDR3 runs 15 residues. The CDR3: CASSLEGRGSYEQYF. Here the CDR3 DNA reads TGTGCCAGCAGCTTAGAGGGGCGGGGATCCTACGAGCAGTACTTC.

The V gene is TRBV18, the J gene TRBJ1-3; TRBD1 matches at 7 bases. Unmatched junction bases numbered 5, after V lost 6 bases and J lost 0 bases. Germline V gene sequence: CDR1 KGHSH, CDR2 LQKENI. This CDR3 comprises 15 residues. The CDR3 nucleotides read TGTGCCAGCTCCCCAGGGGGGATCTCTGGAAACACCATATATTTT. Encoded protein: CASSPGGISGNTIYF.

The J gene is TRBJ2-7, the V gene TRBV6-1, with 7 bases matching TRBD1. J was trimmed by 3 bases and V by 8 bases; bases with no gene match: 7. Germline V gives CDR1 MNHNS, CDR2 SASEGT. CDR3 length equals 13 residues. CDR3 sequence reads: CASGRDRVYEQYF. CDR3 nucleotide sequence: TGTGCCAGCGGCCGGGACAGAGTCTACGAGCAGTACTTC.

This clone was seen a single time. The genes are TRBV7-2 and TRBJ1-3; 9 bases are a match to TRBD1. CDR1 is SGHTA and CDR2 is FQGNSA in the germline V gene. The CDR3 is made up of 16 amino acids. V shed 4 bases, J shed 3 bases, and the junction held 7 bases outside the gene matches. CDR3 sequence reads: CASSWRTGEDGNTIYF. The CDR3 DNA reads TGTGCCAGCAGCTGGCGGACAGGGGAGGATGGAAACACCATATATTTT.

The count of this clone is one. The rearrangement joins TRBV7-2 to TRBJ1-2, with D unclear. The CDR3 has 11 amino acids. The ends were cut back, 3 bases at V and 8 bases at J, with 7 bases in the middle. CDR1 is SGHTA and CDR2 is FQGNSA in the germline V gene. The CDR3 region has the DNA TGTGCCAGCAGCTTCCGCGGGGGCTACACCTTC. The encoded protein is CASSFRGGYTF.

V is TRBV5-8 and J is TRBJ2-1; D may correspond to TRBD1 or TRBD2 (6 bases each). This CDR3 comprises 13 residues. The V gene lost 4 bases and the J gene lost 6 bases, with 11 bases spanning the gap. Per germline, CDR1 SGHTS and CDR2 YDEGEE. In nucleotides, the CDR3 is TGTGCCAGCAGCCGGGGGCTAGTCAATGAGCAGTTCTTC. Protein: CASSRGLVNEQFF. Combining the CDR3 with reference TRBV5-8 and TRBJ2-1 gives the whole variable domain EAGVTQSPTHLIKTRGQQATLRCSPISGHTSVYWYQQALGLGLQFLLWYDEGEERNRGNFPPRFSGRQFPNYSSELNVNALELEDSALYLCASSRGLVNEQFFGPGTRLTVL.

The gene calls are TRBV19 and TRBJ2-1, with no clear D. From germline, CDR1 is LNHDA and CDR2 SQIVND (reference sequence). V lost 4 bases and J 0 bases, leaving 16 bases between the germline ends. The CDR3 is 17 residues long. CDR3: CASSTYATESSYNEQFF. For the CDR3, the DNA is TGTGCCAGTAGTACATACGCAACTGAAAGCTCCTACAATGAGCAGTTCTTC.

V is TRBV7-3 and J is TRBJ2-2; 7 positions agree with TRBD1. Trimming at V came to 4 bases and at J to 7 bases, leaving 6 bases not matched to a gene. This CDR3 region has 14 residues. The germline CDR1 and CDR2 sequences are SGHTA and FQGTGA. CDR3 sequence (DNA): TGTGCCAGCAGCTCCTCAGGGGGTGGCGGGGAGCTGTTTTTT. Translating it yields CASSSSGGGGELFF.

This clone came up a few times. The V gene is TRBV6-6, the J gene TRBJ2-7; TRBD2 matches at 8 bases. This CDR3 contains 15 residues. Germline lookup yields CDR1 MNHNY and CDR2 SVGAGI (reference sequence). Trimming at V came to 0 bases and at J to 1 base, leaving 2 bases not matched to a gene. The CDR3 reads CASSYSGGASYEQYF. CDR3 in DNA: TGTGCCAGCAGTTACTCCGGGGGGGCATCCTACGAGCAGTACTTC.

Turning to this clone: Germline and junction disagree at one end, which may indicate a read error. V is TRBV5-1 and J is TRBJ2-2; the D is unclear. The germline V gene encodes CDR1 SGHRS and CDR2 YFSETQ. The CDR3 covers 12 residues. CDR3 in amino acids: CASSSRTGELFF. The CDR3 DNA is TGCGCCAGTAGCTCCAGAACCGGGGAGCTGTTTTTT.

V and J are TRBV5-1 and TRBJ1-2, with 8 bases that match TRBD1. This CDR3 has 15 amino acids. The junction had 5 bases not matched to a gene; V was cut back by 4 bases and J by 0 bases. Germline V gives CDR1 SGHRS, CDR2 YFSETQ. The CDR3 sequence: CASSQTTGANYGYTF. CDR3 DNA: TGCGCCAGCAGCCAGACGACAGGGGCTAACTATGGCTACACCTTC.

The chain combines TRBV19 with TRBJ2-5, with TRBD1 identical over 9 bases. This CDR3 is built from 16 residues. V shed 4 bases and J 5 bases; nucleotides not matched to a gene: 11. The germline V gene encodes CDR1 LNHDA and CDR2 SQIVND (reference sequence). The CDR3 here is CASSREGTGFTETQYF. CDR3 nucleotide sequence: TGTGCCAGTAGTAGAGAGGGGACAGGGTTTACGGAGACCCAGTACTTC.

For this clone: Within the sample, other DNA sequences also encode this same CDR3. The chain uses TRBV18 and TRBJ2-3; 8 bases are a match to TRBD2. The trim removed 1 base at V and 0 bases at J, leaving 3 bases unmatched. The CDR3 is 16 residues long. Germline loops: CDR1 KGHSH, CDR2 LQKENI. CDR3 coding DNA: TGTGCCAGCTCACCACTAACTAGCGGCAGCACAGATACGCAGTATTTT. Translated, it gives CASSPLTSGSTDTQYF.

This chain uses TRBV11-2 with TRBJ2-1; D may be TRBD1 or TRBD2 (5 bases each). This CDR3 region has 13 residues. In germline, CDR1 is SGHAT, CDR2 FQNNGV. With 1 base removed from V and 8 bases from J, the gap between germline ends came to 9 bases. The chain's CDR3 is CASSLGRDDEQFF. The CDR3 DNA follows: TGTGCCAGCAGCTTAGGAAGGGACGATGAGCAGTTCTTC.

The chain links TRBV11-2 to TRBJ2-5, with TRBD1 identical over 9 bases. Germline V gene data show CDR1 as SGHAT and CDR2 as FQNNGV. This CDR3 spans 16 amino acids. The J segment lost 0 bases and the V segment lost 5 bases, leaving 7 bases of the junction unmatched. This CDR3 is CASSPTGQGYQETQYF. The CDR3 region has the DNA TGTGCCAGCAGCCCTACGGGACAGGGTTACCAAGAGACCCAGTACTTC.

CDR3 DNA: TGTGCCAGTAGTATAGTTTCGACAGGGAGGGCAGCTTTCTTT. This translates into CASSIVSTGRAAFF. The chain uses TRBV19 and TRBJ1-1; TRBD1 matches at 7 bases. Germline V gene data show CDR1 as LNHDA and CDR2 as SQIVND (reference sequence). This CDR3 region has 14 residues. V shed 1 base, J shed 10 bases, and the junction held 9 bases outside the gene matches.

V usage is TRBV19 and J usage is TRBJ2-7; the match to TRBD1 covers 10 bases. This CDR3 region has 16 residues. V lost 6 bases, J lost 3 bases, and 11 bases stayed unmatched. The V gene's germline CDR1 is LNHDA and CDR2 SQIVND (reference sequence). CDR3 in amino acids: CASRPRTGTGDYEQYF. For the CDR3, the DNA is TGTGCCAGTAGACCAAGAACCGGGACAGGGGACTACGAGCAGTACTTC.

The genes are TRBV6-4 and TRBJ2-1; TRBD2 aligns across 15 bases. With 6 bases clipped from V and 2 bases from J, the junction kept 5 bases outside the gene matches. The germline CDR1 and CDR2 sequences are MRHNA and SNTAGT. This CDR3 has 17 residues. CDR3 in amino acids: CASRRTSGGAAYNEQFF. The CDR3 nucleotides read TGTGCCAGCAGGCGGACTAGCGGGGGGGCCGCCTACAATGAGCAGTTCTTC.

This clone was counted between two and nine times. The chain couples TRBV7-2 to TRBJ1-5; 7 bases align to TRBD1. V lost 5 bases to trimming and J lost 9 bases; unmatched junction nucleotides: 4. CDR1 is SGHTA, CDR2 FQGNSA, per germline. This CDR3 region has 12 residues. The CDR3 bases are TGTGCCAGCAGCGGGGACAGACGGCCCCAGCATTTT. Translation gives CASSGDRRPQHF. Drawing the rest from reference TRBV7-2 and TRBJ1-5, the complete variable domain is GAGVSQSPSNKVTEKGKDVELRCDPISGHTALYWYRQSLGQGLEFLIYFQGNSAPDKSGLPSDRFSAERTGGSVSTLTIQRTQQEDSAVYLCASSGDRRPQHFGDGTRLSIL.

The J gene is TRBJ2-1, the V gene TRBV4-1; D unresolved. Germline loops: CDR1 MGHRA, CDR2 YSYEKL. The CDR3 contains 12 residues. V dropped 0 bases and J dropped 11 bases, with 8 bases sitting between them. As DNA, the CDR3 is TGCGCCAGCAGCCAAGACTTAGGGAAGCAGTTCTTC. Its translation: CASSQDLGKQFF.

CDR3 residues: CASSAELGTEAFF. The CDR3 nucleotides are TGTGCCAGCAGTGCCGAGCTTGGCACTGAAGCTTTCTTT. V gene TRBV6-4 combines with J gene TRBJ1-1, with no clear D. The V end was cut by 4 bases, the J end by 4 bases, with 10 bases between. The germline V gene has CDR1 MRHNA and CDR2 SNTAGT. This CDR3 comprises 13 residues.

The chain couples TRBV27 to TRBJ2-3; 10 bases match TRBD2. Germline CDR1 and CDR2: MNHEY and SMNVEV (reference sequence). V lost 4 bases to trimming and J lost 3 bases; unmatched junction nucleotides: 7. This CDR3 is 16 amino acids long. The CDR3 bases are TGTGCCAGCAGTTCTCAGCGGGAGGGGAGGACAGATACGCAGTATTTT. This codes for CASSSQREGRTDTQYF.

This sequence joins TRBV4-2 and TRBJ2-5, with 9 bases matching TRBD2. V was clipped by 3 bases and J by 2 bases; unmatched bases: 4. CDR3 length: 15 amino acids. Germline V CDR1 and CDR2: LGHNA, YNFKEQ. The DNA of the CDR3 is TGTGCCAGCAGCCATAGCGGGGGAGGGCAAGAGACCCAGTACTTC. Its protein product is CASSHSGGGQETQYF.

The chain is built from TRBV6-6 and TRBJ2-5; D may be TRBD2 (5 bases). Germline CDR1 and CDR2: MNHNY and SVGAGI (reference sequence). The CDR3 loop spans 13 amino acids. Deletions cut 6 bases from V and 2 bases from J, with 10 bases between. The CDR3: CASSLSGQETQYF. The CDR3 nucleotides are TGTGCCAGCAGCCTCAGCGGTCAAGAGACCCAGTACTTC.

The chain recombines TRBV6-1 with TRBJ1-1; D gene uncertain. The ends were cut back, 3 bases at V and 2 bases at J, with 7 bases in the middle. Germline CDR1 MNHNS, CDR2 SASEGT. The length of the CDR3 is 13 residues. The chain's CDR3 is CASSDTYNTEAFF. CDR3 coding DNA: TGTGCCAGCAGTGATACGTATAACACTGAAGCTTTCTTT.

The chain carries TRBV19 and TRBJ2-2; D is uncertain. The CDR3 consists of 14 residues. V shed 4 bases and J shed 1 base, with 7 bases lying between them. Per the germline V gene, CDR1 is LNHDA and CDR2 is SQIVND (reference sequence). The CDR3 loop reads CASSSTRNTGELFF. CDR3 DNA sequence: TGTGCCAGTAGTAGCACAAGGAACACCGGGGAGCTGTTTTTT.

This clone was seen a single time. The CDR3 DNA is TGTGCCAGTAGTATCCCGGGACTATCCAACGAGCAGTACTTC. Translated: CASSIPGLSNEQYF. This chain uses TRBV19 with TRBJ2-7, with 7 bases identical to TRBD2. Per germline, CDR1 LNHDA and CDR2 SQIVND (reference sequence). Trimming cost V 3 bases and J 5 bases; bases outside gene matches: 7. This CDR3 is built from 14 residues.

This clone was picked up a small number of times. This chain joins TRBV5-4 and TRBJ2-3; unclear D gene. This CDR3 is 14 amino acids long. Germline-derived CDR1 and CDR2 are SGHNT and YYREEE (reference sequence). V was pared by 0 bases and J by 3 bases, with 8 bases between. The CDR3 nucleotides are TGTGCCAGCAGCTTGGGTCGCGAGACAGATACGCAGTATTTT. Protein product: CASSLGRETDTQYF.

V and J are TRBV5-6 and TRBJ2-1; the match to TRBD1 covers 12 bases. Trimming took 4 bases from V and 7 from J; bases not matched to a gene: 6. The CDR3 length is 15 residues. Germline V gives CDR1 SGHDT, CDR2 YYEEEE. CDR3 sequence (DNA): TGTGCCAGCAGCGCCACGGGACAGGGGGCGAATGAGCAGTTCTTC. The encoded protein is CASSATGQGANEQFF. Looking up the rest from reference TRBV5-6 and TRBJ2-1 gives the full variable domain: DAGVTQSPTHLIKTRGQQVTLRCSPKSGHDTVSWYQQALGQGPQFIFQYYEEEERQRGNFPDRFSGHQFPNYSSELNVNALLLGDSALYLCASSATGQGANEQFFGPGTRLTVL.